The present T cell receptor (beta chain) was sequenced within a study of naive and memory T cell subsets. To note about this clonotype: Its antigen is currently unknown.

The beta constant-region primer was an equimolar mix of two oligonucleotides covering TRBC1 and TRBC2. Nested alpha and beta constant-region primers with the SP2 primer drove four PCR rounds on ligated cDNA. TCRdb itself ran the UMI-ligation and nested PCR reads through MiXCR, one entry per CDR3 protein. Seen here are over 100,000 distinct CDR3 sequences, 35% to 40% observed once, and the top ten hold less than 1%. The germline gives CDR1 LNHDA, CDR2 SQIVND (reference sequence). The CDR3 extends over 17 amino acids. V was pared by 3 bases and J by 1 base, with 16 bases between. From the second PCR step, alpha and beta chains were amplified apart. Study-wide points: From naive to CM, EM and EMRA, diversity decreased and Gini increased.

This rearrangement joins TRBV19 to TRBJ1-5; D is unclear. The sequenced material came from central memory CD4+ T cells from blood. This receptor was taken from a human donor in good health. CDR3 protein: CASSIEMVLGSNQPQHF. CDR3 sequence (DNA): TGTGCCAGTAGTATCGAGATGGTCCTAGGCAGCAATCAGCCCCAGCATTTT.